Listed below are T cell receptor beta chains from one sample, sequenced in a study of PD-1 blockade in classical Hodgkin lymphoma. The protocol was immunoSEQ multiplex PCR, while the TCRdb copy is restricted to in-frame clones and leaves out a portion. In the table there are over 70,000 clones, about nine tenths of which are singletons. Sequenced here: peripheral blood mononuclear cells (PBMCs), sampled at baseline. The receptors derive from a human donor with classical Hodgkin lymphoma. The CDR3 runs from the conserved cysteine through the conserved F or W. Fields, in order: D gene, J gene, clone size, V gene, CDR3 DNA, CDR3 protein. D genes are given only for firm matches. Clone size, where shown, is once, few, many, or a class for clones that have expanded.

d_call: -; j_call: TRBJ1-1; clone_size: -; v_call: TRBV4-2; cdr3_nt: TGTGCCAGCAGCCACTCGGTCACTGAAGCTTTCTTT; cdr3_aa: CASSHSVTEAFF
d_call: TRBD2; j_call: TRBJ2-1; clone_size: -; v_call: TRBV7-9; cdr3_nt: TGTGCCAGCAGTCGACTAGCGGGGTGGAATGAGCAGTTCTTC; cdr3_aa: CASSRLAGWNEQFF
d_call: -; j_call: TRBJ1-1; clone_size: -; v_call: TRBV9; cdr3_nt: TGTGCCAGCAGCGTAGAGGGGAACACTGAAGCTTTCTTT; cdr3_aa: CASSVEGNTEAFF
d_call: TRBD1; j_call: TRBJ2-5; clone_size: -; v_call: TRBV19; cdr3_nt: TGTGCCAGTAGTCTGGGGACAGGGGGTTCTCAAGAGACCCAGTACTTC; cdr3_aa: CASSLGTGGSQETQYF
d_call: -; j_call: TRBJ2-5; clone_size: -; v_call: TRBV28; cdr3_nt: TGTGCCGGTGGGACTCAAGAGACCCAGTACTTC; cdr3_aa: CAGGTQETQYF
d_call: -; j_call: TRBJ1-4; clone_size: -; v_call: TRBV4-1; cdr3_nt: TGCGCCAGCAGCCAAGCCGATACTAGGGGTGAAAAACTGTTTTTT; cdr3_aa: CASSQADTRGEKLFF
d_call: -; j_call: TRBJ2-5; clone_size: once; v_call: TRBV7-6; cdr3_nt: TGTGCCAGCAGCCCTTGGGACCAAGAGACCCAGTACTTC; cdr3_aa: CASSPWDQETQYF
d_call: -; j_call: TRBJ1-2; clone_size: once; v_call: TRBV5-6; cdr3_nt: TGTGCCAGCAGCTTGGGCAGACTGAACTATGGCTACACCTTC; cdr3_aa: CASSLGRLNYGYTF
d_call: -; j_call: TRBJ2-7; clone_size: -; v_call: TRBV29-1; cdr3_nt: TGCAGCGTTGGGGCGCAGTCTCCCCTCTACGAGCAGTACTTC; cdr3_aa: CSVGAQSPLYEQYF
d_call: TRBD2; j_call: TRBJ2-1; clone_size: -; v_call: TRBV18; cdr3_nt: TGTGCCAGCTCACCACCGGCGGGAGGGCCGCATGAGCAGTTCTTC; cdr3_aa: CASSPPAGGPHEQFF
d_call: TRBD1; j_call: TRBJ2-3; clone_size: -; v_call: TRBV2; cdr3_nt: TGTGCCACCAGTCCGGGGACAGGGGGTGCAGATACGCAGTATTTT; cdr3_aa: CATSPGTGGADTQYF
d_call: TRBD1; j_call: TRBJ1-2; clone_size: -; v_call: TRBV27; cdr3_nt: TGTGCCAGCAGTTTACGCCCCAGACAGGGGGGCAACTATGGCTACACCTTC; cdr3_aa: CASSLRPRQGGNYGYTF
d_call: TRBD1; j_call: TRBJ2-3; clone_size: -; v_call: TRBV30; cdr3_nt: TGTGCCTGGAGTGTACGTCCGGACAGGGGGAACACAGATACGCAGTATTTT; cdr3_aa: CAWSVRPDRGNTDTQYF
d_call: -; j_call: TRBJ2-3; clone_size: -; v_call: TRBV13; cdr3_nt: TGTGCCAGCAGCTTTGCGGACGGGAGCGCAGATACGCAGTATTTT; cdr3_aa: CASSFADGSADTQYF
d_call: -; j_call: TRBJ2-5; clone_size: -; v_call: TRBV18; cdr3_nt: TGTGCCAGCTCCTTCCAAGAGACCCAGTACTTC; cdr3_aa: CASSFQETQYF
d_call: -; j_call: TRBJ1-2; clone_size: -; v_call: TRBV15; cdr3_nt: TGTGCCACCAGCAGAGAACGGGGGCTTAACTATGGCTACACCTTC; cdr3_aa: CATSRERGLNYGYTF
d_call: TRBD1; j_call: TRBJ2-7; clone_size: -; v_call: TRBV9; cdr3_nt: TGTGCCAGCAGTGGACAGGGGGCTTACGAGCAGTACTTC; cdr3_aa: CASSGQGAYEQYF
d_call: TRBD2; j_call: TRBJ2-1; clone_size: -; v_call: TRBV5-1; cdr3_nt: TGCGCCAGCAGCACCCGACTAGCGGGAGGACTGGAGCAGTTCTTC; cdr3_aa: CASSTRLAGGLEQFF
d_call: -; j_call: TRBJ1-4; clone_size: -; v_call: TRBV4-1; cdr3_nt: TGCGCCAGCAGCCAAGTCGGGTGGGCAGGGGATGAAAAACTGTTTTTT; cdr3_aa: CASSQVGWAGDEKLFF
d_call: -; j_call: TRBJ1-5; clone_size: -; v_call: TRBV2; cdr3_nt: TGTGCCAGCAATCTCCCCTCCGGATCCAATCAGCCCCAGCATTTT; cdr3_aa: CASNLPSGSNQPQHF
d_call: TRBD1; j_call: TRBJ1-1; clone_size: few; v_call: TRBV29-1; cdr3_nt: TGCAGCGTGGAAGACAGGGAGGAGACTGAAGCTTTCTTT; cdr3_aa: CSVEDREETEAFF
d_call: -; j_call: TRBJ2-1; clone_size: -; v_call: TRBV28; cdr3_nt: TGTGCCAGCAGTTTAGGGCAGGGAACCAATGAGCAGTTCTTC; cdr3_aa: CASSLGQGTNEQFF
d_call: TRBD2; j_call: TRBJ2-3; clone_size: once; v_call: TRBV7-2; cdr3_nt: TGTGCCAGCAGCTTATCAGCGGGAGGGCCAGATACGCAGTATTTT; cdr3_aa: CASSLSAGGPDTQYF
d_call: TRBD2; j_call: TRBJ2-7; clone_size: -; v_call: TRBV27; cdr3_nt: TGTGCCAGCAGGGGAGGGGTTGAGTACGAGCAGTACTTC; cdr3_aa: CASRGGVEYEQYF
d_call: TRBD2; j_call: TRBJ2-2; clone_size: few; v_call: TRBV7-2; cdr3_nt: TGTGCCAGCAGCTTCCTAGCGGGAGGGCTCACCGGGGAGCTGTTTTTT; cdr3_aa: CASSFLAGGLTGELFF
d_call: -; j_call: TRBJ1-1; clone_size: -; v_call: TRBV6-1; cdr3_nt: TGTGCCAGCAGTGAAACAGGACTCTACACTGAAGCTTTCTTT; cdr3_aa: CASSETGLYTEAFF
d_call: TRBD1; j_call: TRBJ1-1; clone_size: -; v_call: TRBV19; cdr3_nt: TGTGCCAGTTGTCCCGGGACAGGTATGAACACTGAAGCTTTCTTT; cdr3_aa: CASCPGTGMNTEAFF
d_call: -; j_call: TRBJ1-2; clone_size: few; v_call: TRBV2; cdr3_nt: TGTGCCAGCAGCGTCGCGAGTCTTGGCTACACCTTC; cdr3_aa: CASSVASLGYTF
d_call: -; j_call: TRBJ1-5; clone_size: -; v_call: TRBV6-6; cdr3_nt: TGTGCCAGCAGCAACAGTCATAGCAATCAGCCCCAGCATTTT; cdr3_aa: CASSNSHSNQPQHF
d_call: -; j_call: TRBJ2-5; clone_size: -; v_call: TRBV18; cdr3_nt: TGTGCCAGCTCACTAGAGTACCAAGAGACCCAGTACTTC; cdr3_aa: CASSLEYQETQYF
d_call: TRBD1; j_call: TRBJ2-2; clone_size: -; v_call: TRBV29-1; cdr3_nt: TGCAGCGCGGACAGGGCGAACACCGGGGAGCTGTTTTTT; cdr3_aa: CSADRANTGELFF
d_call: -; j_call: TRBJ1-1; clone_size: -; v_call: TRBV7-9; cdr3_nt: TGTGCCAGCCGTCGGGGGGAGAACACTGAAGCTTTCTTT; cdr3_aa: CASRRGENTEAFF
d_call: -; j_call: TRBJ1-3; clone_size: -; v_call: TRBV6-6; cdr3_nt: TGTGCCAGCAGTTATCAAGGAAACACCATATATTTT; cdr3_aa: CASSYQGNTIYF
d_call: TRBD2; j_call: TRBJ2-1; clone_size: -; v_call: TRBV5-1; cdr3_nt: TGCGCCAGCAGCTCACTACAAGGGGTCCGACTAGCGGTGTATGAGCAGTTCTTC; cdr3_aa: CASSSLQGVRLAVYEQFF
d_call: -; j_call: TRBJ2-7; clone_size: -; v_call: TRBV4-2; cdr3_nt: TGTGCCAGCAGCCCGGGGGCTAGCCAAACCTACGAGCAGTACTTC; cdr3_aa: CASSPGASQTYEQYF
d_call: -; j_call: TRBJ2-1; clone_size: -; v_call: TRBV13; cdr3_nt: TGTGCCAGCAGCGCGAGCCTTCCCCAGTTCTTC; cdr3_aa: CASSASLPQFF
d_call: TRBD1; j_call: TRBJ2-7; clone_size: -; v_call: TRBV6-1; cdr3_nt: TGTGCCAGCAGAGCCGGGACAGGGGGCCCCTACGAGCAGTACTTC; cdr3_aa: CASRAGTGGPYEQYF
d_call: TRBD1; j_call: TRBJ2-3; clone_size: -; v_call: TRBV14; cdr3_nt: TGTGCCAGCAGCCAAAGAGCATGGGACAGGGCCCTTCTTAATGGGCCGTATTTT; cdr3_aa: CASSQRAWDRALLNGPYF
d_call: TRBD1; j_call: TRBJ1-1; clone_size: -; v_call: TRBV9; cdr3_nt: TGTGCCAGCAGCTTTGGACAGGGGAACACTGAAGCTTTCTTT; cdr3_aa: CASSFGQGNTEAFF
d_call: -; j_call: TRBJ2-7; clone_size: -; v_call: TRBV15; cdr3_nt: TGTGCCACCAGAAAGAACATGGACGAGCAGTACTTC; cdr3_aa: CATRKNMDEQYF
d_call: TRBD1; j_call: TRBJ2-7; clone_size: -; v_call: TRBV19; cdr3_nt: TGTGCCAGTAGACCGGGACAGGGATTCACCGAGCAGTACTTC; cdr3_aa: CASRPGQGFTEQYF
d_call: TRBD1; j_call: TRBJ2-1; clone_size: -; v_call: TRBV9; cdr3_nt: TGTGCCAGCAGCCCGACAGGGGGCGGAACCTACAATGAGCAGTTCTTC; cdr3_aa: CASSPTGGGTYNEQFF
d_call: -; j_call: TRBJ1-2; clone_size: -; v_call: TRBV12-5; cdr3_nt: TGTGCTAGTGGTTCTCGACTACATGGCTACACCTTC; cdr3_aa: CASGSRLHGYTF